Only a few counts were recorded for the clone carrying this TCR beta chain. Its antigen is not known. The junction departs from the called germline gene at one end, perhaps through a read error. The cDNA came from 5'RACE with 10-nucleotide random UMIs. TCRdb re-called the 5' RACE reads with MiXCR, one entry per CDR3 protein. Of 30,000 to 40,000 distinct CDR3 sequences listed, 3% to 4% are singletons. The sample belongs to a study of neurological immune-mediated disorders. Findings and caveats of the study: A possible signature was seen in one related-CDR3 cluster, into which phylogenetic grouping placed the repertoires of 18 of 34 multiple sclerosis patients.

Germline assignment: CDR1 DFQATT and CDR2 SNEGSKA (reference sequence). This CDR3 is built from 15 residues. From 2 million PBMCs stored at -80 C, the unsorted libraries were generated. The sequence was collected from a man under 40 with multiple sclerosis. This rearrangement joins TRBV20-1 to TRBJ1-5; 7 bases are shared with TRBD1. The sequenced material came from PBMCs. CDR3 nucleotide sequence: TGCAGTGCTAGTAGGGCAGGGGGTAGCAATCAGCCCCAGAATTTT. It encodes CSASRAGGSNQPQNF.